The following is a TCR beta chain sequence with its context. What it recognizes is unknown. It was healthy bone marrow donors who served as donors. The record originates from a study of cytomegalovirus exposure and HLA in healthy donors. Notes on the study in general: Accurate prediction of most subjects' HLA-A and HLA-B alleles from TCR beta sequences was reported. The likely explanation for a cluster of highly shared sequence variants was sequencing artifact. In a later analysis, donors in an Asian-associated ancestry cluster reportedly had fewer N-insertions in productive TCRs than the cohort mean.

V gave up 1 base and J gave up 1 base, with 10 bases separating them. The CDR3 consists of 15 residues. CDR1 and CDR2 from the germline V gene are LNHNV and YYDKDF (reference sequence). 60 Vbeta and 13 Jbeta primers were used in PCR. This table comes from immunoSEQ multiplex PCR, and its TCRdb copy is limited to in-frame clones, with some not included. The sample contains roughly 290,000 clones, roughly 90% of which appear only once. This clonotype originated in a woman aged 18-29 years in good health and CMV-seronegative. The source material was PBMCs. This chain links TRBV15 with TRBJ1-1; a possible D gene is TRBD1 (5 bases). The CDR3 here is CATSRGFGGNTEAFF. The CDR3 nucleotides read TGTGCCACCAGCAGAGGGTTCGGGGGGAACACTGAAGCTTTCTTT. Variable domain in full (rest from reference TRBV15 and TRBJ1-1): DAMVIQNPRYQVTQFGKPVTLSCSQTLNHNVMYWYQQKSSQAPKLLFHYYDKDFNNEADTPDNFQSRRPNTSFCFLDIRSPGLGDTAMYLCATSRGFGGNTEAFFGQGTRLTVV.